The 9 T cell receptor beta chains below all came from one sample that was sequenced in a study of post-analysis software for immune sequencing data. Study-level results: Among several TRBV segments more frequent in patients than controls were TRBV5-6, TRBV5-1 and TRBV20-1.

For these TCRs, the target antigens are not known. Carried by the TCR beta cDNA libraries were unique molecular identifiers. In TCRdb, the PCR reads were re-called with MiXCR into one record per CDR3 protein. The sample has about 200,000 distinct CDR3 sequences, around 30% seen once. Sample: blood. These receptors were collected from a girl under 18 with multiple sclerosis.

This clonotype was counted only a few times. This chain connects TRBV28 to TRBJ1-2, with no clear D. Trimming removed 3 bases from V and 5 bases from J, with 10 bases in between. Per the germline V gene, CDR1 is MDHEN and CDR2 is SYDVKM. The CDR3 contains 13 residues. This CDR3 is CASSFGTFYGYTF. The CDR3 nucleotides are TGTGCCAGCAGTTTCGGCACCTTTTATGGCTACACCTTC.

The chain carries TRBV20-1 and TRBJ2-7, with TRBD2 identical over 7 bases. The CDR3 totals 16 residues. Per the germline V gene, CDR1 is DFQATT and CDR2 is SNEGSKA (reference sequence). J gave up 7 bases and V 0 bases, and 15 bases lay outside the gene matches. DNA for the CDR3: TGCAGTGCTAGAGATAGCCGTCTAGCGGTCCCCGTGGAGCAGTACTTC. Translating gives CSARDSRLAVPVEQYF.

The chain has TRBV5-1 and TRBJ2-7; TRBD1 is a possible D gene (5 bases). Germline lookup yields CDR1 SGHRS and CDR2 YFSETQ. The CDR3 length is 15 residues. Trimming stripped 4 bases from V and 2 bases from J, with 16 bases between. In nucleotides, the CDR3 is TGCGCCAGCAGCCCCCCGAAGCAAGGGGCCTACGAGCAGTACTTC. Amino acids: CASSPPKQGAYEQYF.

For this clonotype: A read error may produce the germline difference seen at one junction end. The CDR3 region has the DNA TGCGCCAGCAACTCCCCCCCAACGGGGGGCTGCACCTTC. This gives the protein CASNSPPTGGCTF. The gene calls are TRBV5-1 and TRBJ1-2; D might be TRBD1 (6 bases). Germline CDR1 and CDR2: SGHRS and YFSETQ. The CDR3 runs 13 residues.

This clonotype was found many times. This sequence joins TRBV7-8 and TRBJ2-5; the D gene is possibly TRBD2 (5 bases). Trimming removed 1 base at V and 3 bases at J, with 9 bases between. This CDR3 is 14 amino acids long. In germline, CDR1 is SGHVS, CDR2 FQNEAQ. The CDR3 DNA reads as TGTGCCAGCAGCTTAGGGCTAGCAGAAGAGACCCAGTACTTC. Encoded protein: CASSLGLAEETQYF.

There are many counts of this clonotype. The CDR3 region is CSAWGPMGETQYF. The DNA for the CDR3 is TGCAGTGCTTGGGGGCCAATGGGAGAGACCCAGTACTTC. The V gene is TRBV20-1, the J gene TRBJ2-5, with D possibly matching TRBD1 (6 bases). The germline gives CDR1 DFQATT, CDR2 SNEGSKA (reference sequence). CDR3 length equals 13 residues. V lost 5 bases and J 4 bases, leaving 14 bases between the germline ends.

This clonotype has a handful of counts. This chain joins TRBV29-1 and TRBJ1-1, with TRBD1 as a possible D gene (5 bases). Trimming took 0 bases from V and 7 from J, leaving 9 bases between them. The CDR3 has 12 amino acids. Looked up from germline, CDR1 is SQVTM and CDR2 is ANQGSEA. The CDR3 here is CSVEDRGVEAFF. In nucleotides, the CDR3 is TGCAGCGTTGAAGATAGGGGCGTTGAAGCTTTCTTT.

The chain links TRBV12-3 or TRBV12-4 to TRBJ1-1; D call uncertain. CDR3 size: 15 residues. Trimming cost V 3 bases and J 0 bases, with 11 bases left between them. The CDR3: CASSFRPRMNTEAFF. CDR3 sequence (DNA): TGTGCCAGCAGTTTTAGGCCACGGATGAACACTGAAGCTTTCTTT.

This clonotype has just one count. A much larger clone lies one base from this, so it may be a read error. The chain uses TRBV20-1 and TRBJ2-1, with TRBD1 as a possible D gene (6 bases). The germline V gene encodes CDR1 DFQATT and CDR2 SNEGSKA (reference sequence). The CDR3 runs to 15 residues. The DNA for the CDR3 is TGCAGTACTAGAGATACAGGGACGTCCTACAATGAGCAGTTCTTC. Translated, it gives CSTRDTGTSYNEQFF.